Detailed here is one TCR beta chain. This clonotype was detected only a few times. Its antigen is still unknown. Base qualities are not provided; no much larger clone lies one nucleotide away. The source of the sample is a study of T cells after yellow fever vaccination (dated by TCRdb to between 2018 and 2021). Looking at the study overall: Libraries from fractions with low cell numbers were prepared with the SMART-Seq v4 Ultra Low Input RNA kit. Bulk TCR alpha and beta repertoires were sequenced longitudinally to track T-cell clones before and after primary and booster YFV17D yellow fever vaccination. Two healthy male donors made up the cohort, one aged 18 to 30 years and the other aged 30 to 39 years. Blood was drawn at multiple timepoints before and after primary and secondary immunization, with bulk PBMC replicates and cell subsets isolated. General study outcomes and caveats: Computational filtering was required because FACS-sorted repertoires could contain abundant contaminating clonotypes from the bulk population. A small share of clonotypes was detected in both CD4 and CD8 compartments, with the overlap likely arising from convergent recombination. Only a couple of donors were included in the study, so the extent to which the findings can be generalized is limited. The secondary T-cell response was found to be weaker but faster than the primary response, with a peak reached on day 5 rather than on day 15. Most clones expanded after primary vaccination (almost 98% of CD4 and approximately 90% of CD8) were re-detected after the booster, suggesting that broad memory maintenance occurred.

Sample treatment or condition, as interpreted from the label and publication: live attenuated yellow fever vaccine strain. At every blood-draw timepoint, two biological replicates of bulk PBMCs were collected. PBMCs were isolated from peripheral blood using a standard Ficoll-Paque protocol. TriZol was used to extract RNA from bulk PBMCs, CD4 and CD8 fractions, and dextramer-positive and dextramer-negative fractions. TCR cDNA was synthesized by 5'RACE template switching, through which a universal primer site and unique molecular identifiers were introduced. Priming of cDNA synthesis was performed from both the TCR alpha and TCR beta constant segments. Libraries were amplified in two PCR steps, with sample barcodes and sequencing adapters added in the second step. Sequencing of libraries was done on Illumina HiSeq 2500 (2x100 bp) or NovaSeq (2x150 bp). Per the original workflow: Demultiplexing of reads and collapsing into UMI consensus sequences were performed with MIGEC, and V(D)J alignment was carried out with MiXCR. Clonotypes responding to the vaccine were identified with edgeR on replicate PBMC samples, with the criteria of FDR below 0.01 and a log2 fold change above 5 up to day 15. Each bulk clonotype was labeled CD4 or CD8 based on which sequenced repertoire, CD4 or CD8, contained the clonotype at higher abundance. The raw public data were reprocessed by TCRdb itself: fastp quality trimming at Q25, MiXCR clonotype calling, in-frame beta chains only. Rows with a matching CDR3 protein are joined into one entry that keeps the most common DNA and genes. TCRdb, rather than the study authors, made the V and J calls. This sample comprises a few hundred thousand distinct CDR3 sequences, approximately 10% of them detected only once. About 17% of the sample rests with the top ten.

The CDR3 numbers 12 residues from cysteine through phenylalanine. The DNA shown is the 36-base CDR3, in frame from base 1. At the junction V is shortened by 3 bases and J by 2 bases, with 7 bases in between. Via the germline V gene (reference sequence), CDR1 is DFQATT and CDR2 SNEGSKA. The sequence came from a man younger than 30 who received the YFV17D yellow fever vaccine. The rearrangement joined TRBV20-1 to TRBJ1-1, with no D gene named confidently. The sample here was PBMCs, taken on the day of the first yellow fever vaccination. The nucleotide sequence is TGCAGTGCTAGTGATGTTAACACTGAAGCTTTCTTT. It specifies CSASDVNTEAFF.